This record concerns one TCR beta chain sequence. Its antigen is currently unknown. The data originate from a study of response to subunit inactivated influenza vaccine. The V gene's germline CDR1 is SGHTA and CDR2 FQGNSA. Trimming took 7 bases from V and 7 from J, leaving 16 bases between them. The CDR3 is made up of 14 amino acids. General study results and limits: It was suggested by the authors that few new T cells are recruited by each seasonal influenza vaccination.

MiXCR was run by TCRdb on the RT-PCR reads, yielding one entry per CDR3 protein. Among around 600,000 distinct CDR3 sequences listed, approximately 11% were seen once. The same data also contributed to another study, on T cells expressing NK-cell markers. This second study says: UMIs were included in TCR beta cDNA generated by 5'RACE template switching. Seven of the eight sequenced donors were classified as HCMV-seropositive, and one was classified as seronegative. Six or seven donors had dominant NKG2C+ clonotypes that comprised about 1.0-8% of their CD8+ T cells.

The source is a man aged 50 or older who received an inactivated influenza vaccine. Here the sequenced sample was PBMCs from blood, taken on the day of vaccination. The chain carries TRBV7-2 and TRBJ2-2; D is tentatively TRBD1 or TRBD2 (6 bases each). CDR3 sequence: CASIQSGAGGELFF. The CDR3 DNA reads TGTGCCAGCATCCAATCGGGGGCAGGCGGGGAGCTGTTTTTT. Based on the CDR3 plus reference TRBV7-2 and TRBJ2-2, the full variable domain is GAGVSQSPSNKVTEKGKDVELRCDPISGHTALYWYRQSLGQGLEFLIYFQGNSAPDKSGLPSDRFSAERTGGSVSTLTIQRTQQEDSAVYLCASIQSGAGGELFFGEGSRLTVL.